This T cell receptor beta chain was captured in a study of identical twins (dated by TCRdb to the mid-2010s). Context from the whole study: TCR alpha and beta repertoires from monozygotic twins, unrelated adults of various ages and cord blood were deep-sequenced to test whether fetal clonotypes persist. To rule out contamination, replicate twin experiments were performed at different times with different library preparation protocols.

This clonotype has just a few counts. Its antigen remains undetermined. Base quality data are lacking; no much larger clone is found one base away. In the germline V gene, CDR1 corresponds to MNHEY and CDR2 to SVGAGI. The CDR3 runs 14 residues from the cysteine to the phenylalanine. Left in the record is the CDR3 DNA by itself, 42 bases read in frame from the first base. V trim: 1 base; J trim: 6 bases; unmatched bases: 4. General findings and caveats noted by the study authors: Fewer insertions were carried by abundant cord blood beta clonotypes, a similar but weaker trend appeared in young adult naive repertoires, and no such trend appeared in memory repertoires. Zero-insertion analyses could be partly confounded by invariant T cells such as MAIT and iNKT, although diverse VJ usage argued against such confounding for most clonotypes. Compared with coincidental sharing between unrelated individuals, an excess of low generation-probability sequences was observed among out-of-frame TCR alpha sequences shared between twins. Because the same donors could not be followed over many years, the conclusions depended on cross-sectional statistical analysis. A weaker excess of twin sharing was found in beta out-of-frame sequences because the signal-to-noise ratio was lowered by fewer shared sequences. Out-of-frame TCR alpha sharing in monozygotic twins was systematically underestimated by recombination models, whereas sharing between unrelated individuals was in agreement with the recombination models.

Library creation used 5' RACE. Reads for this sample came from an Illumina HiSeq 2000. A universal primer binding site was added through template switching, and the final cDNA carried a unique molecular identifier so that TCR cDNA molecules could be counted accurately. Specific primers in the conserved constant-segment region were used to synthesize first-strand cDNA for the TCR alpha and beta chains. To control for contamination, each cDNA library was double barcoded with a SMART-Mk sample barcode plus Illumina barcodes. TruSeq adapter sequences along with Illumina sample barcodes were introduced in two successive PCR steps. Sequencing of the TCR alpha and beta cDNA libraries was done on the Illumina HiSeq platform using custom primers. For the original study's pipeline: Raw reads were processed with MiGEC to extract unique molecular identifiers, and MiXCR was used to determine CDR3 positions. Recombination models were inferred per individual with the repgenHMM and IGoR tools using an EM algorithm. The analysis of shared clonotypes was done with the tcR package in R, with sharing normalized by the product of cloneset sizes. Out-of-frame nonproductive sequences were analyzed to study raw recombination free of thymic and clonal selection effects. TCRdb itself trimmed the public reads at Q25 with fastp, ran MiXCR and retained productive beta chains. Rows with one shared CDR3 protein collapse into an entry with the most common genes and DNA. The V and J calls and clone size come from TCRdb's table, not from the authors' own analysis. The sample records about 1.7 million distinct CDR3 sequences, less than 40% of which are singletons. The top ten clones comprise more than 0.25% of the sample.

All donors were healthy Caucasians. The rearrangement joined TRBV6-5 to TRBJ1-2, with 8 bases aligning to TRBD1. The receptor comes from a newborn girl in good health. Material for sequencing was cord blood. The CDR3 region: CASSYFDRGNGYTF. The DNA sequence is TGTGCCAGCAGTTACTTCGACAGGGGCAATGGCTACACCTTC.